The rows below give T cell receptor beta chains drawn from one sample of a study of shared clonotypes between healthy human individuals. The data were produced by immunoSEQ multiplex PCR, yet TCRdb's version contains in-frame clones alone and is incomplete. The table shows about 1,900,000 clones, with roughly 94% occurring only once. What was sequenced was naive CD8+ T cells sorted from blood. The source is a man aged 18 to 29 in good health. Each CDR3 is given with its conserved first and last residue. D genes are given only for firm matches. Expanded clones are given a class, and other clones once, few, many or no size at all.

clone_size d_call j_call v_call cdr3_nt cdr3_aa
. . TRBJ2-3 TRBV27 TGTGCCAGCAGACTCTCCCCCGGATCAGAGTTTGGAGATACGCAGTATTTT CASRLSPGSEFGDTQYF
. . TRBJ2-1 TRBV9 TGTGCCAGCAGCGAATCAGGGGTCGGGGGACTTTACAATGAGCAGTTCTTC CASSESGVGGLYNEQFF
. TRBD1 TRBJ2-1 TRBV7-9 TGTGCCAGCAGCTCCCGGGGACAGGGGTACAATGAGCAGTTCTTC CASSSRGQGYNEQFF
. TRBD1 TRBJ2-2 TRBV11-1 TGTGCCAGCAACAAAGGGACAGGGGGCACCGGGGAGCTGTTTTTT CASNKGTGGTGELFF
. . TRBJ1-2 TRBV27 TGTGCCAGCAGTTTCGGGCAGGGAGGTGGCTACACCTTC CASSFGQGGGYTF
. TRBD2 TRBJ2-1 TRBV9 TGTGCCAGCAGCGTAACGGGACTATCCTACAATGAGCAGTTCTTC CASSVTGLSYNEQFF
. . TRBJ2-5 TRBV7-7 TGTGCTAGCAGCATGAACGTGGGGGCCCAAGAGACCCAGTACTTC CASSMNVGAQETQYF
. . TRBJ2-2 TRBV29-1 TGCAGCGCCCGCCTGGGAGTCACCGGGGAGCTGTTTTTT CSARLGVTGELFF
. TRBD2 TRBJ2-7 TRBV2 TGTGCCAGCAGAGTTACTAGCGGGAGGGCCGCCTCCTACGAGCAGTACTTC CASRVTSGRAASYEQYF
. TRBD1 TRBJ1-5 TRBV5-6 TGTGCCAGCAGTTCCCAACAGGGGGCCAGCAATCAGCCCCAGCATTTT CASSSQQGASNQPQHF
. TRBD1 TRBJ2-5 TRBV5-1 TGCGCCAGCAGCAAGGGACAGGGGATACAAGAGACCCAGTACTTC CASSKGQGIQETQYF
. . TRBJ2-7 TRBV5-1 TGCGCCAGCAGCTTGGTGGACCTCGGGGGCGAGCAGTACTTC CASSLVDLGGEQYF
. . TRBJ2-1 TRBV19 TGTGCCAGTAGCATTGGACCATCGACCTACAATGAGCAGTTCTTC CASSIGPSTYNEQFF
once TRBD2 TRBJ2-7 TRBV9 TGTGCCAGCAGCGTAGTTGCGGGAGAGGGCTACGAGCAGTACTTC CASSVVAGEGYEQYF
once TRBD1 TRBJ1-2 TRBV9 TGTGCCAGCAGCGTCCGGGACAGGGATGGCTACACCTTC CASSVRDRDGYTF
. . TRBJ2-3 TRBV7-9 TGTGCCAGCAGCTTGGGATGGGGAAACACAGATACGCAGTATTTT CASSLGWGNTDTQYF
once . TRBJ2-7 TRBV4-3 TGCGCCAGCAGCCAAACTCAGGGGATCTCCTACGAGCAGTACTTC CASSQTQGISYEQYF
. TRBD2 TRBJ2-3 TRBV9 TGTGCCAGCGCCCTGGGGGGGGGCACAGATACGCAGTATTTT CASALGGGTDTQYF
. . TRBJ2-3 TRBV7-2 TGTGCCAGCAGCTTAGTCCCCTCCGGAAGCACAGATACGCAGTATTTT CASSLVPSGSTDTQYF
. . TRBJ1-1 TRBV4-1 TGCGCCAGCAGCCAAGGGCGCGGGGTTACTGAAGCTTTCTTT CASSQGRGVTEAFF
. . TRBJ2-7 TRBV5-5 TGTGCCAGCAAATTCCTAGTAGGGCAGTACTTC CASKFLVGQYF
. . TRBJ1-1 TRBV6-5 TGTGCCAGCAGTTTCGCGGAGAACACTGAAGCTTTCTTT CASSFAENTEAFF
. TRBD1 TRBJ1-5 TRBV6-6 TGTGCCAGCAGGCCCTGGATAGGGGGCGAGGAGCCCCAGCATTTT CASRPWIGGEEPQHF
. . TRBJ2-7 TRBV28 TGTGCCAGCAGTTTGGGCCGAGCCTACGAGCAGTACTTC CASSLGRAYEQYF
once . TRBJ2-3 TRBV2 TGTGCCACCTCTAAGACAACTAGCACAGATACGCAGTATTTT CATSKTTSTDTQYF
. TRBD1 TRBJ1-2 TRBV7-9 TGTGCCAGCAGCGCCCGGGACAGGGGGCTTCGGAATGGTGGCTACACCTTC CASSARDRGLRNGGYTF
. . TRBJ2-1 TRBV21-1 TGTGCCAGCAGCTCGGTGGCGCCATACAATGAGCAGTTCTTC CASSSVAPYNEQFF
. . TRBJ1-2 TRBV9 TGTGCCAGCAGCGTATCGACAGCTCCTCCGAATGGCTACACCTTC CASSVSTAPPNGYTF
. . TRBJ1-1 TRBV5-4 TGTGCCAGCAGCTCACCCCCAGGGGACACTGAAGCTTTCTTT CASSSPPGDTEAFF
. . TRBJ1-2 TRBV19 TGTGCCACTACGACTGGTTATGGCTACACCTTC CATTTGYGYTF
. TRBD2 TRBJ2-3 TRBV2 TGTGCCAGCCCGACGATAGCGGGAGTAGCAGATACGCAGTATTTT CASPTIAGVADTQYF
. . TRBJ2-2 TRBV2 TGTGCCAGCAGTGACGTAACGGTAGGGACAAACACCGGGGAGCTGTTTTTT CASSDVTVGTNTGELFF
. . TRBJ1-2 TRBV6-6 TGTGCCAGCAGTTACGGGGACGGCTACACCTTC CASSYGDGYTF
. TRBD1 TRBJ2-7 TRBV5-4 TGTGCCAGCAGCCCGCCGGACAGGCAAGACGAGCAGTACTTC CASSPPDRQDEQYF
. . TRBJ2-7 TRBV11-2 TGTGCCAGCAGCTTAGTAGTGCCGGCGGGGACCGCCTACGAGCAGTACTTC CASSLVVPAGTAYEQYF
. . TRBJ1-5 TRBV2 TGTGCCAGCAGAGGTACAGGAGACCTTAGCAATCAGCCCCAGCATTTT CASRGTGDLSNQPQHF
. TRBD2 TRBJ2-5 TRBV15 TGTGCCACCAGCAGAGATGCTGGCGGGGGATGGGAGACCCAGTACTTC CATSRDAGGGWETQYF
. . TRBJ1-3 TRBV6-6 TGTGCCAGCAGTCCCATGGGGACTGGAAACACCATATATTTT CASSPMGTGNTIYF
. . TRBJ2-6 TRBV7-8 TGTGCCAGCAGCGAACGGCCTTACCCACAAAGTCGGGCCAACGTCCTGACTTTC CASSERPYPQSRANVLTF
. . TRBJ2-7 TRBV27 TGTGCCAGCAGTCCGAGCTCCTACGAGCAGTACTTC CASSPSSYEQYF
. . TRBJ2-5 TRBV4-1 TGCGCCAGCAGCCAAGATATAGAGGGAGTAGGCCAAGAGACCCAGTACTTC CASSQDIEGVGQETQYF
once TRBD1 TRBJ2-5 TRBV10-1 TGCGCCATCGCCCCGGGACAGGAGTTCCAAGAGACCCAGTACTTC CAIAPGQEFQETQYF
. TRBD2 TRBJ2-2 TRBV6-5 TGTGCCAGCAGTTACTTTAGCGGGAGGGCCGGGGAGCTGTTTTTT CASSYFSGRAGELFF
. . TRBJ1-2 TRBV6-1 TGTGCCAGCAGTGAAGGGCACCCAAACTATGGCTACACCTTC CASSEGHPNYGYTF